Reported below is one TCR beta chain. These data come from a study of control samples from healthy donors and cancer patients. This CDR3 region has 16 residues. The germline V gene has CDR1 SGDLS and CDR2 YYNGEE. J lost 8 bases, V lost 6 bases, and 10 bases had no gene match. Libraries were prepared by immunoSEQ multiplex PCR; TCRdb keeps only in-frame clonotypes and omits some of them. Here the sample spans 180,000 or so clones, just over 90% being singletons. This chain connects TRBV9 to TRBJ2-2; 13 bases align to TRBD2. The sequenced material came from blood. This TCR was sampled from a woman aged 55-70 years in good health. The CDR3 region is CASNRLAGGFTGELFF. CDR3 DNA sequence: TGTGCCAGCAATAGACTAGCGGGGGGTTTCACAGGGGAGCTGTTTTTT.